The present entry profiles one TCR beta chain with its context. The specificity of this receptor is unknown. Base qualities were left out, and no much larger clone turns up one base away. The CDR3 measures 16 amino acids from cysteine to phenylalanine. Only the CDR3 portion is preserved as DNA: 48 bases, with reading frame beginning at the first base. V lost 3 bases and J lost 5 bases, and the count of bases not matched to a germline gene is 8. CDR1 and CDR2, per the germline V gene (reference sequence), are LNHDA and SQIVND. Collaborating institutions collected whole blood in K2EDTA tubes following their own protocols. For TCRbeta analysis, collaborators shipped samples as frozen whole blood, isolated PBMCs, or DNA extracted from either of those sample types. This entry belongs to a study of blood T cell repertoires in COVID-19 (dated by TCRdb to the early 2020s). Describing the broader study: Collaborator samples came from the United States, Italy and Spain and covered acute and convalescent phases of COVID-19. The samples were drawn from the first 160 participants of the ongoing ImmuneRACE study and from some 1,300 subjects provided by 6 global collaborators. The repertoires were released in a freely available public database meant as a resource for research on the immune response to SARS-CoV-2. The material from the prospective study consisted of cDNA or gDNA derived from T cells, B-cell-depleted T cells, or PBMCs. HLA class I and class II types, where available, came from metadata supplied by the sample provider rather than from assay-based typing. Sample metadata almost always included a de-identified subject ID, COVID-19 status, age in years and sex. Deeply sampled blood TCRbeta repertoires from subjects exposed to, actively infected with, or recovered from COVID-19 were included in the dataset.

What the research found in general, with its limitations: The quantity of clinical and demographic metadata differed by source and by participant and was supplied without curation.

TCRbeta CDR3 regions were amplified from genomic DNA by means of the immunoSEQ Assay, a bias-controlled multiplex PCR. On the authors' methods: Within the assay, amplification of reference gene primers was used to estimate how many nucleated cells each sample contained. Sequence reads were collapsed and filtered to measure the absolute abundance of every unique TCRbeta CDR3 rearrangement. Productive Simpson clonality was computed per sample as the square root of Simpson's diversity index over productive rearrangements. TCRdb's version of the immuneACCESS table is confined to in-frame rearrangements and falls short of the full clone set. An unresolved V gene accounts for under half of the shortfall where checked; the remainder is of unknown origin. V, J and clone size were drawn from that table, and D and trimming were deduced from the DNA. The sample table shows about 180,000 clones, and roughly 85% are seen once. The ten top clones hold approximately 27% of the sample.

This clonotype was sampled from a woman aged 70-85 years with acute or convalescent COVID-19. Sequencing was performed on peripheral blood. The sequence is built from TRBV19 and TRBJ2-2, and TRBD1 matches 8 of the central bases. The nucleotide sequence reads as follows: TGTGCCAGTAGTATCCTAGGACAGGGTAGGACCGGGGAGCTGTTTTTT. Translated, it reads CASSILGQGRTGELFF.